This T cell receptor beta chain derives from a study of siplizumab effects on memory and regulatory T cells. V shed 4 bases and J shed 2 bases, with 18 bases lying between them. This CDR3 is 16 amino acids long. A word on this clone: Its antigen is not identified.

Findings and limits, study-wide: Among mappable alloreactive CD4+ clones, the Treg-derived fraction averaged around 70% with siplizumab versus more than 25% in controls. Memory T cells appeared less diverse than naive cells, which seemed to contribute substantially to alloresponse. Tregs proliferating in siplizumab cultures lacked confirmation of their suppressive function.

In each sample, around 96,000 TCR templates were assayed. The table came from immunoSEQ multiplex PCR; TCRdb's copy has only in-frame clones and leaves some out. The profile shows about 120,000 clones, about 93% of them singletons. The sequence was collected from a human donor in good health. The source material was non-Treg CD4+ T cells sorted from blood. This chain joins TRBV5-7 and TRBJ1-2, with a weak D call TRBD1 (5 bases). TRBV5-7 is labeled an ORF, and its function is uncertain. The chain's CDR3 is CASSPRGGGKNYGYTF. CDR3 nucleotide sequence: TGTGCCAGCAGCCCCCGTGGGGGGGGGAAGAACTATGGCTACACCTTC.